Listed here are 32 T cell receptor beta chains from one sample, sequenced in a study of blood T cell repertoires in COVID-19. Some clones are missing from TCRdb's copy, which holds only in-frame ones; the method was immunoSEQ multiplex PCR. The sample yields over 45,000 clones, around nine tenths seen once. The sequenced sample was peripheral blood. The receptors originated from a man aged 50 or older with active COVID-19.

This clone was counted between two and nine times. The chain uses TRBV7-8 and TRBJ1-5; TRBD1 agrees at 8 bases. This CDR3 spans 19 amino acids. V dropped 5 bases and J dropped 3; count of bases not matched to a gene: 18. CDR1 SGHVS and CDR2 FQNEAQ come from the germline V gene. CDR3 DNA: TGTGCCAGCAGCCATGGGCCCCGACAGGGGAGGGGGGCCAATCAGCCCCAGCATTTT. Protein: CASSHGPRQGRGANQPQHF.

The chain has TRBV2 and TRBJ1-5, with a weak D call TRBD1 (6 bases). Germline V gene sequence: CDR1 SNHLY, CDR2 FYNNEI. The CDR3 totals 14 residues. Trimming shortened V by 7 bases and J by 3 bases, and 13 bases separated the two germline ends. The CDR3 sequence: CASKWDTNNQPQHF. The CDR3 DNA reads TGTGCCAGCAAGTGGGACACCAACAATCAGCCCCAGCATTTT.

This chain connects TRBV7-9 to TRBJ1-6, with a tentative D call TRBD1 (5 bases). Per germline, CDR1 SEHNR and CDR2 FQNEAQ (reference sequence). Trimming stripped 1 base from V and 10 bases from J, with 8 bases between. This CDR3 comprises 13 residues. The CDR3 bases are TGTGCCAGCAGCTTAGAGGGGCGCTCACCCCTCCACTTT. Encoded protein: CASSLEGRSPLHF.

This clone was recorded a few times. The J gene is TRBJ2-3, the V gene TRBV2; maybe TRBD1 (6 bases). Germline V gives CDR1 SNHLY, CDR2 FYNNEI. The CDR3 extends over 15 amino acids. With 5 bases removed from V and 3 bases from J, the gap between germline ends came to 15 bases. CDR3 amino acids: CASSPTGQGTDTQYF. Here the CDR3 DNA reads TGTGCCAGCAGTCCGACGGGCCAGGGGACAGATACGCAGTATTTT. The whole variable domain, remainder taken from reference TRBV2 and TRBJ2-3, is EPEVTQTPSHQVTQMGQEVILRCVPISNHLYFYWYRQILGQKVEFLVSFYNNEISEKSEIFDDQFSVERPDGSNFTLKIRSTKLEDSAMYFCASSPTGQGTDTQYFGPGTRLTVL.

As DNA, the CDR3 is TGTGCCAGCAGTAGGGAGGGCCAAGAGACCCAGTACTTC. Its protein is CASSREGQETQYF. This chain uses TRBV2 with TRBJ2-5, with TRBD2 matching over 7 bases. The V segment lost 5 bases and the J segment 1 base; nucleotides outside the gene matches: 1. Germline loops: CDR1 SNHLY, CDR2 FYNNEI. The CDR3 loop spans 13 amino acids. Full variable domain (missing parts from reference TRBV2 and TRBJ2-5): EPEVTQTPSHQVTQMGQEVILRCVPISNHLYFYWYRQILGQKVEFLVSFYNNEISEKSEIFDDQFSVERPDGSNFTLKIRSTKLEDSAMYFCASSREGQETQYFGPGTRLLVL.

The V and J genes are TRBV11-2 and TRBJ1-1; D gene unclear. The germline V gene has CDR1 SGHAT and CDR2 FQNNGV. Trimming pared 3 bases from V and 0 bases from J, leaving 5 bases between. The length of the CDR3 is 13 residues. The CDR3 DNA reads TGTGCCAGCAGCTTCGCAGTGAACACTGAAGCTTTCTTT. It translates to CASSFAVNTEAFF.

In nucleotides, the CDR3 is TGTGCCAGCAGCCAAGTAGGACAGGGGGCCTATGGCTACACCTTC. Its translation: CASSQVGQGAYGYTF. The chain combines TRBV4-2 with TRBJ1-2, with 11 bases identical to TRBD1. The CDR3 has 15 residues. CDR1 is LGHNA, CDR2 YNFKEQ, per germline. J gave up 4 bases and V 1 base, and 2 bases lay outside the gene matches.

The rearrangement links TRBV27 to TRBJ2-5, with D hard to call. The V gene's germline CDR1 is MNHEY and CDR2 SMNVEV (reference sequence). The CDR3 sequence is 14 residues long. Trimming removed 0 bases from V and 9 bases from J, with 14 bases in between. CDR3 coding DNA: TGTGCCAGCAGTTTATCCCGCCCCGATTGGCCCCAGTACTTC. The encoded protein is CASSLSRPDWPQYF.

V is TRBV19 and J is TRBJ2-1; TRBD2 matches at 8 bases. CDR1 is LNHDA and CDR2 is SQIVND in the germline V gene (reference sequence). This CDR3 has 14 residues. V lost 7 bases, J lost 5 bases, and 7 bases stayed unmatched. CDR3 sequence (DNA): TGTGCCAGTAACCTTCGGGGGGGAAACAATGAGCAGTTCTTC. Translated, it gives CASNLRGGNNEQFF.

There are a few counts of this clone. The CDR3 DNA is TGTGCCAGCACCTTCGGACAGGGAGGCTATGGCTACACCTTC. This translates into CASTFGQGGYGYTF. The chain carries TRBV7-9 and TRBJ1-2; 8 bases are a match to TRBD1. Germline CDR1 reads SEHNR; CDR2 reads FQNEAQ (reference sequence). V lost 7 bases to trimming and J lost 4 bases; unmatched junction nucleotides: 8. The CDR3 is 14 residues long.

This clone has a handful of counts. J is TRBJ2-5 and V is TRBV7-6, with TRBD1 as a possible D gene (5 bases). Trimming removed 6 bases at V and 9 bases at J, with 17 bases between. The CDR3 is 13 amino acids. The V gene's germline CDR1 is SGHVS and CDR2 FNYEAQ. CDR3 sequence: CASRKTASGAQYF. The CDR3, as DNA: TGTGCCAGCAGGAAGACAGCTTCTGGCGCCCAGTACTTC. The whole variable domain, remainder taken from reference TRBV7-6 and TRBJ2-5, is GAGVSQSPRYKVTKRGQDVALRCDPISGHVSLYWYRQALGQGPEFLTYFNYEAQQDKSGLPNDRFSAERPEGSISTLTIQRTEQRDSAMYRCASRKTASGAQYFGPGTRLLVL.

This chain connects TRBV5-4 to TRBJ1-2; TRBD1 might be the D (5 bases). CDR3 length: 15 amino acids. Trimming removed 2 bases at V and 8 bases at J, with 19 bases between. In germline, CDR1 is SGHNT, CDR2 YYREEE (reference sequence). Here the CDR3 DNA reads TGTGCCAGCAGCTTAGGTCAGCAGGGTAGGTCCGGCTACACCTTC. This sequence encodes CASSLGQQGRSGYTF.

The chain carries TRBV6-2 or TRBV6-3 and TRBJ2-5; tentatively, D is TRBD2 (5 bases). Trimming pared 6 bases from V and 2 bases from J, leaving 16 bases between. Germline V CDR1 and CDR2: MNHEY, SVGEGT. This CDR3 region has 15 residues. The CDR3, as DNA: TGTGCCAGCAGCCACTTGGCGAGGGATCAAGAGACCCAGTACTTC. Encoded protein: CASSHLARDQETQYF.

This chain connects TRBV30 to TRBJ2-7, with 10 bases matching TRBD1. V gave up 3 bases and J gave up 4 bases; unmatched junction bases: 3. Germline CDR1 and CDR2: GTSNPN and SVGIG (reference sequence). The CDR3 extends over 13 amino acids. The CDR3 here is CAWRRTGGYEQYF. CDR3 nucleotide sequence: TGTGCCTGGAGGCGGACAGGGGGTTACGAGCAGTACTTC.

This rearrangement joins TRBV4-1 to TRBJ2-7; 10 bases fit TRBD1. The length of the CDR3 is 14 residues. J was trimmed by 6 bases and V by 6 bases; bases with no gene match: 8. CDR1 is MGHRA and CDR2 is YSYEKL in the germline V gene. The chain's CDR3 is CASSSGTGDGEQYF. In DNA form, the CDR3 reads TGCGCCAGCAGTTCGGGGACAGGGGACGGCGAGCAGTACTTC.

This clone was recorded only once. The genes are TRBV6-6 and TRBJ2-2; 7 bases are shared with TRBD1. Per germline, CDR1 MNHNY and CDR2 SVGAGI (reference sequence). This CDR3 contains 12 residues. The trim removed 8 bases at V and 5 bases at J, leaving 2 bases unmatched. The CDR3 reads CASFRGTGELFF. The CDR3 bases are TGTGCCAGCTTCAGGGGGACCGGGGAGCTGTTTTTT.

The chain has TRBV7-8 and TRBJ1-2; D is perhaps TRBD1 (6 bases). The germline gives CDR1 SGHVS, CDR2 FQNEAQ. This CDR3 region has 14 residues. V lost 1 base, J lost 4 bases, and 10 bases lay in between. The CDR3: CASSLGQAIYGYTF. Written as DNA, the CDR3 is TGTGCCAGCAGCTTAGGACAGGCCATCTATGGCTACACCTTC.

This clone was picked up a small number of times. V gene TRBV7-6 combines with J gene TRBJ2-1; 8 nucleotides line up with TRBD2. The length of the CDR3 is 17 residues. Germline lookup yields CDR1 SGHVS and CDR2 FNYEAQ. The junction had 12 bases not matched to a gene; V was cut back by 1 base and J by 7 bases. In DNA form, the CDR3 reads TGTGCCAGCAGCTTAGGGCAGGGGCGGGGGGCCGATAATGAGCAGTTCTTC. The encoded protein is CASSLGQGRGADNEQFF.

The chain's CDR3 is CASSRGTSGGANYHEQYF. In DNA, the CDR3 is TGCGCCAGCAGCCGTGGGACTAGCGGGGGGGCAAACTACCACGAGCAGTACTTC. This chain connects TRBV5-1 to TRBJ2-7, with 16 bases matching TRBD2. Germline values: CDR1 SGHRS, CDR2 YFSETQ. The length of the CDR3 is 18 residues. The V segment lost 4 bases and the J segment 5 bases; nucleotides outside the gene matches: 12.

The chain joins TRBV7-2 to TRBJ1-1, with 7 positions matching TRBD1. This CDR3 has 15 residues. V lost 1 base, J lost 7 bases, and 9 bases stayed unmatched. Germline V gene lookup returns CDR1 SGHTA and CDR2 FQGNSA. CDR3 bases: TGTGCCAGCAGCTTAGTGGCCGGGACAGCCGTTGAAGCTTTCTTT. Its protein product is CASSLVAGTAVEAFF.

The chain employs TRBV10-2 and TRBJ2-3, with 14 bases matching TRBD2. Germline CDR1 WSHSY, CDR2 SAAADI. The CDR3 is made up of 16 amino acids. V trimming: 3 bases; J trimming: 4 bases; junction bases outside the gene matches: 3. Here the CDR3 DNA reads TGCGCCAGCAGTGAAAGACTAGCGGGGGGGGCAGATACGCAGTATTTT. This gives the protein CASSERLAGGADTQYF.

The chain is built from TRBV5-5 and TRBJ2-2; D is unresolved. The CDR3 totals 15 residues. CDR1 is SGHKS, CDR2 YYEKEE, per germline (reference sequence). V was cut by 4 bases and J by 6 bases, with 16 bases left in between. Here the CDR3 DNA reads TGTGCCAGCAGCCCGGGTGTCCTGAAGTCCGGGGAGCTGTTTTTT. Protein product: CASSPGVLKSGELFF.

This clone turned up a few times. The chain joins TRBV7-2 to TRBJ2-3; maybe TRBD2 (6 bases). Germline V lookup: CDR1 SGHTA, CDR2 FQGNSA. V was shortened by 5 bases and J by 8 bases, with 14 bases between the two germline ends. CDR3 length equals 13 residues. The CDR3 is CASSEGRGGTQYF. The CDR3, as DNA: TGTGCCAGCAGCGAAGGTCGGGGAGGTACGCAGTATTTT.

The chain uses TRBV7-2 and TRBJ2-5; possible D gene TRBD1, 6 bases. The germline V gene has CDR1 SGHTA and CDR2 FQGNSA. V lost 3 bases and J lost 1, with 15 bases in between. The CDR3 loop spans 16 amino acids. CDR3 bases: TGTGCCAGCAGCTTGGGTCAGGGGACCCTCCAAGAGACCCAGTACTTC. Its protein is CASSLGQGTLQETQYF.

This rearrangement joins TRBV2 to TRBJ2-2, with unresolved D. Germline V gene sequence: CDR1 SNHLY, CDR2 FYNNEI. V gave up 6 bases and J gave up 4 bases, with 9 bases separating them. The CDR3 length is 13 residues. The CDR3 spells CASRRDTTGELFF. The CDR3 bases are TGTGCCAGCAGGAGAGACACCACCGGGGAGCTGTTTTTT.

This clone has more than one count but fewer than ten. This chain uses TRBV2 with TRBJ1-6, with D unresolved. Looked up from germline, CDR1 is SNHLY and CDR2 is FYNNEI. This CDR3 is built from 15 residues. The germline V and J ends were trimmed by 4 bases and 7 bases, with 14 bases remaining between them. The CDR3 protein is CASSAGRRLNSPLHF. CDR3 bases: TGTGCCAGCAGTGCGGGGAGGCGGCTAAATTCACCCCTCCACTTT.

This chain connects TRBV5-6 to TRBJ2-1; D not certain. The V end lost 1 base, the J end lost 6 bases, and 8 bases lay between the germline ends. The CDR3 is 13 residues long. Germline CDR1 reads SGHDT; CDR2 reads YYEEEE. This CDR3 reads CASSLIAINEQFF. The CDR3 DNA reads TGTGCCAGCAGCTTGATAGCAATCAATGAGCAGTTCTTC.

This clone has only a few counts. This sequence joins TRBV7-9 and TRBJ1-5; D gene unclear. Germline V CDR1 and CDR2: SEHNR, FQNEAQ (reference sequence). The CDR3 covers 14 residues. With 5 bases removed from V and 4 bases from J, the gap between germline ends came to 12 bases. Written as DNA, the CDR3 is TGTGCCAGCAGCCCACTTTCCGGTAATCAGCCCCAGCATTTT. Amino acid sequence: CASSPLSGNQPQHF.

The chain couples TRBV7-2 to TRBJ2-6, with D unclear. CDR1 is SGHTA, CDR2 FQGNSA, per germline. Trimming stripped 3 bases from V and 1 base from J, with 4 bases between. This CDR3 is built from 14 residues. The CDR3 coding sequence is TGTGCCAGCAGCTTTACATCTGGGGCCAACGTCCTGACTTTC. Amino acid sequence: CASSFTSGANVLTF.

The V call is TRBV24-1, the J call TRBJ2-1; 10 positions agree with TRBD2. V shed 4 bases, J shed 6 bases, and the junction held 5 bases outside the gene matches. The CDR3 has 15 amino acids. Germline CDR1 and CDR2: KGHDR and SFDVKD. The CDR3 nucleotides read TGTGCCACCAGTGAAGCCACTAGCGGGGTCAATGAGCAGTTCTTC. Protein product: CATSEATSGVNEQFF.

CDR3 sequence: CASSREARGNEQYF. CDR3 nucleotides: TGCGCCAGCAGCCGAGAAGCCAGGGGGAACGAGCAGTACTTC. The chain links TRBV4-1 to TRBJ2-7, with 7 positions matching TRBD1. The J segment lost 5 bases and the V segment lost 4 bases, leaving 8 bases of the junction unmatched. Germline CDR1 is MGHRA and CDR2 is YSYEKL. This CDR3 is built from 14 residues.

CDR3 bases: TGCGCCAGCAGCTCCTACAACAAACCGGGACTAGCGGGAGACGAGCAGTACTTC. Translating it yields CASSSYNKPGLAGDEQYF. The V gene is TRBV4-1, the J gene TRBJ2-7; 14 nucleotides agree with TRBD2. The J segment lost 5 bases and the V segment lost 5 bases, leaving 14 bases of the junction unmatched. Per the germline V gene, CDR1 is MGHRA and CDR2 is YSYEKL. The CDR3 has 18 amino acids.